This is a list of T cell receptor beta chains from one sample in a study of shared clonotypes between healthy human individuals. Method: immunoSEQ multiplex PCR; TCRdb's copy keeps in-frame clones and lacks some. Of roughly 2.1 million clones listed, about 92% are singletons. The specimen sequenced was naive CD8+ T cells from PBMCs. The receptors derive from a young man in good health. Some clones in this sample may be carry-over from other donors' samples. Both conserved end residues are trimmed from each CDR3.

v_call cdr3_aa
TRBV9 ASSVGSGGQGYEQY
TRBV5-6 ASSSIGTGESAF
TRBV11-2 ASSRRGGEKLF
TRBV28 ASSPTSSGSFRNEQF
TRBV28 ASSGSGFSYEQY
TRBV7-3 ASSVPRWAQANYGYT
TRBV10-3 AISEYDSGTEPTDTQY
TRBV5-1 ASSLGKAGYKSETQY
TRBV7-9 ASSVGLSPGAQY
TRBV28 ASSIRTPPYEQY
TRBV19 ASNQGWNEAF
TRBV28 ASTLQGERYEQY
TRBV27 ASSLLVRGSTDTQY
TRBV28 ASSYAVSGSREQF
TRBV4-2 ASSLPGLAGVDEQF
TRBV13 ASSSPTGGFQY
TRBV9 ASSVAGTNYGYT
TRBV4-3 ASSQDRHSNQPQH
TRBV15 ATSTGTGGIYGYT
TRBV7-5 VRSWTGRTDTQY
TRBV19 ASSWGVIGYT
TRBV4-3 ASSLGVDRVSYETQY
TRBV7-9 ASSSPAGGLNTGELF
TRBV11-2 ASSLSDTQY
TRBV7-6 ASSFSRRGVSTDTQY